The T cell receptor (beta chain) under discussion was sequenced for a study of beta chain features in type 1 diabetes. Study context: All samples together contributed 90 million to 110 million sorted cells for examination.

Study observations and caveats: Shortening that was moderate but significant affected the TCRB CDR3s of Type 1 diabetes patients in all four CD4+ subsets.

Trimming pared 5 bases from V and 1 base from J, leaving 8 bases between. Germline CDR1 SGHTA, CDR2 FQGNSA. The CDR3 totals 13 residues. Expressed TCRB transcripts were sequenced, since all the RNA that had been isolated was reverse transcribed. TCRdb's table, derived via immunoSEQ multiplex PCR, lists solely in-frame clones and lacks some. The table records about 280,000 clones, about 15% of them present only once. There are a few counts of this clone. No antigen is known for it. The source is a man aged 18-30 years with type 1 diabetes. The J gene is TRBJ1-1, the V gene TRBV7-2; D unresolved. Sequencing was carried out using naive CD4+ T cells from blood. CDR3 amino acids: CASSVRGNTEAFF. DNA of the CDR3: TGTGCCAGCAGCGTCCGGGGGAACACTGAAGCTTTCTTT.